This TCR beta chain emerged from a study of identical twins. This clonotype was detected only once. Addition of a universal primer site occurred through template switching, and cDNA carried unique molecular identifiers. MiXCR, applied by TCRdb to the 5' RACE reads, yields one record per CDR3 protein. The data show 600,000 to 800,000 distinct CDR3 sequences, over 20% seen once. The CDR3 loop spans 16 amino acids. Germline values: CDR1 SNHLY, CDR2 FYNNEI. V was clipped by 3 bases and J by 9 bases, with 21 bases between them. The data also belong to a second study, concerning T cells expressing NK-cell markers.

The chain links TRBV2 to TRBJ2-1, with unresolved D. This receptor was taken from a woman between 18 and 29 years old in good health. The specimen was PBMCs. The CDR3 region is CASSERGPSVIPEQFF. The CDR3, as DNA: TGTGCCAGCAGTGAGAGAGGCCCGTCTGTGATTCCTGAGCAGTTCTTC.